A selection of T cell receptor beta chains follows, all from one sample in a study of beta chain features in type 1 diabetes. The repertoire was sequenced with immunoSEQ multiplex PCR; TCRdb's copy has only in-frame clones and lacks some. In the table there are 200,000 to 300,000 clones, 20% of which are singletons. The sample was naive CD4+ T cells from blood. Receptors originate from a woman aged 40 to 49 with type 1 diabetes. Both conserved end residues are part of each CDR3. The D gene is left open where the match is weak. Some rows have no size entry. The others give once, few or many, or a class for an expanded clone.

- | TRBD2 | TRBJ2-7 | TRBV5-1 | CASSLGAGGTYEQYF | TGCGCCAGCAGCTTGGGAGCGGGAGGGACCTACGAGCAGTACTTC
- | - | TRBJ1-6 | TRBV7-9 | CASSLFGQSYNSPLHF | TGTGCCAGCAGCTTATTCGGACAGAGCTATAATTCACCCCTCCACTTT
- | - | TRBJ2-1 | TRBV5-1 | CASSYGGQWASYNEQFF | TGCGCCAGCAGCTATGGAGGACAGTGGGCTTCCTACAATGAGCAGTTCTTC
few | - | TRBJ2-1 | TRBV7-3 | CASSLREANEQFF | TGTGCCAGCAGCTTAAGAGAGGCGAATGAGCAGTTCTTC
- | - | TRBJ2-2 | TRBV5-1 | CASSPGTNTGELFF | TGCGCCAGCAGCCCCGGGACGAACACCGGGGAGCTGTTTTTT
few | - | TRBJ1-5 | TRBV4-2 | CASSQEGAPGNQPQHF | TGTGCCAGCAGCCAAGAGGGGGCCCCGGGGAATCAGCCCCAGCATTTT
- | - | TRBJ2-2 | TRBV28 | CASKFSGELFF | TGTGCCAGCAAATTCTCCGGGGAGCTGTTTTTT
few | - | TRBJ1-2 | TRBV9 | CASSVAGAQGYGYTF | TGTGCCAGCAGCGTAGCTGGGGCCCAGGGCTATGGCTACACCTTC
- | - | TRBJ2-7 | TRBV9 | CASSVAQEDYEQYF | TGTGCCAGCAGCGTAGCTCAGGAGGACTACGAGCAGTACTTC
few | TRBD1 | TRBJ1-2 | TRBV29-1 | CSVRTGTDYGYTF | TGCAGCGTTCGGACAGGGACTGACTATGGCTACACCTTC
few | TRBD1 | TRBJ1-2 | TRBV5-4 | CASTPWDRGQDYGYTF | TGTGCCAGCACCCCATGGGACAGGGGGCAGGACTATGGCTACACCTTC